The rows below give T cell receptor beta chains drawn from one sample of a study of blood T cell repertoires in COVID-19. This table comes from immunoSEQ multiplex PCR, and its TCRdb copy is limited to in-frame clones, with some not included. Of some 64,000 clones in the sample, approximately 72% were seen once. The sequenced sample consisted of peripheral blood. The source is a woman in her sixties or seventies with COVID-19, enrolled during active disease. Both conserved end residues are part of each CDR3. D genes are given only for firm matches. Size is stated for part of the rows, as once, few or many counts, or as a class when the clone is expanded.

TRBV6-6	.	TRBJ2-2	.	TGTGCCAGCAGTCGCCGCACAGTTGGAACCGGGGAGCTGTTTTTT	CASSRRTVGTGELFF
TRBV10-3	once	TRBJ2-3	TRBD2	TGTGCCATCAGTAAGCGCGGGGGGGCCGAGGGCACAGATACGCAGTATTTT	CAISKRGGAEGTDTQYF
TRBV19	.	TRBJ2-3	TRBD2	TGTGCCAGTAACCTAGCGGGGGGTAGCACAGATACGCAGTATTTT	CASNLAGGSTDTQYF
TRBV6-6	.	TRBJ1-3	TRBD1	TGTGCCAGCAGCCGACGGAGACAGGGACTTCATGGAAACACCATATATTTT	CASSRRRQGLHGNTIYF
TRBV6-6	.	TRBJ2-5	.	TGTGCCAGCAGCGGGGAGATGGAGACCCAGTACTTC	CASSGEMETQYF
TRBV5-4	few	TRBJ2-3	.	TGTGCCAGCAGCTGGGACTCTAGCACAGATACGCAGTATTTT	CASSWDSSTDTQYF
TRBV11-3	.	TRBJ2-1	TRBD1	TGTGCCAGCAGCTTAAGACAGGGTATTTACAATGAGCAGTTCTTC	CASSLRQGIYNEQFF
TRBV18	.	TRBJ2-5	TRBD2	TGTGCCAGCTCACCGACTGGAGTAGCGGGAGGGCCGCGGGAGACCCAGTACTTC	CASSPTGVAGGPRETQYF
TRBV15	.	TRBJ2-2	.	TGTGCCACCAGCTTCCCGGGTGGGCTAGCCGGGGGCGGGGAGCTGTTTTTT	CATSFPGGLAGGGELFF
TRBV18	.	TRBJ2-3	TRBD1	TGTGCCAGCTCACCCTTCGGACAGGCGGATACGCAGTATTTT	CASSPFGQADTQYF
TRBV15	.	TRBJ2-7	TRBD1	TGTGCCACCAGCAGGAGGCCAGGGGGTTACGAGCAGTACTTC	CATSRRPGGYEQYF
TRBV25-1	.	TRBJ1-1	TRBD1	TGTGCCAGCAGCCCTGACAGGGCAGAGGGGACTGAAGCTTTCTTT	CASSPDRAEGTEAFF
TRBV29-1	.	TRBJ2-1	TRBD2	TGCAGCGCCGCATTAGCGGGAGGGCTCGGCGGGCAGTTCTTC	CSAALAGGLGGQFF
TRBV24-1	.	TRBJ2-6	.	TGTGCCACCAGTGCTCACCCTACGGACAGCGGCTCTGGGGCCAACGTCCTGACTTTC	CATSAHPTDSGSGANVLTF
TRBV7-2	.	TRBJ1-1	.	TGTGCCAGCAGCTTAGCGCGGACAGCTACTGAAGCTTTCTTT	CASSLARTATEAFF
TRBV3-1/TRBV3-2	few	TRBJ2-7	TRBD1	TGTGCCAGCAGCTTGGGACAGGGGGGATACAGGTGGTACTTC	CASSLGQGGYRWYF
TRBV5-4	.	TRBJ2-1	TRBD1	TGTGCCAGCAGCTTGGCCTATGGGGGGACAGGCTCCTACAATGAGCAGTTCTTC	CASSLAYGGTGSYNEQFF
TRBV27	.	TRBJ2-3	.	TGTGCCAGCAGTTTATTGGGGAGAGATACGCAGTATTTT	CASSLLGRDTQYF
TRBV6-5	.	TRBJ1-2	.	TGTGCCAGCAGTTACGCGTCCGTTACAGATTACTATGGCTACACCTTC	CASSYASVTDYYGYTF
TRBV7-6	once	TRBJ1-1	.	TGTGCCAGCAGCTTAGTCCCAGGGGTGGGGACTGAAGCTTTCTTT	CASSLVPGVGTEAFF
TRBV19	.	TRBJ2-4	.	TGTGCCAGTAGTCACCGGACAGATTTAGCCAAAAACATTCAGTACTTC	CASSHRTDLAKNIQYF
TRBV6-4	.	TRBJ1-2	.	TGTGCCAGCAGTCGAGGACAGCGCTATGGCTACACCTTC	CASSRGQRYGYTF
TRBV9	.	TRBJ2-2	.	TGTGCCAGCAGTTTGGAGGGGAAGAACACCGGGGAGCTGTTTTTT	CASSLEGKNTGELFF
TRBV7-2	.	TRBJ1-5	.	TGTGCCAGCAGCTTAGTCCACGGTCAGCCCCAGCATTTT	CASSLVHGQPQHF
TRBV13	once	TRBJ2-6	.	TGTGCCAGCAGCTTAAAAGGTCTGGAGCGGTACTCTGGGGCCAACGTCCTGACTTTC	CASSLKGLERYSGANVLTF
TRBV2	.	TRBJ1-6	.	TGTGCCAGCAGACTGAGCTCCTATAATTCACCCCTCCACTTT	CASRLSSYNSPLHF
TRBV6-1	.	TRBJ2-2	.	TGTGCCAGCAGTGAAGGGACACCGAACACCGGGGAGCTGTTTTTT	CASSEGTPNTGELFF
TRBV24-1	.	TRBJ1-2	.	TGTGCCACCAGTGAGGCGGGCCGCTACACCTTC	CATSEAGRYTF
TRBV18	few	TRBJ2-1	.	TGTGCCAGCTCACCCTTACAGGGAAGGGATGAGCAGTTCTTC	CASSPLQGRDEQFF
TRBV2	few	TRBJ1-5	.	TGTGCCAGCAGTGGGGGTCAGGACAGCGGGAAGCCCCAGCATTTT	CASSGGQDSGKPQHF
TRBV28	.	TRBJ2-2	.	TGTGCCAGCAGTTCAACAGGGCATGGCACCGGGGAGCTGTTTTTT	CASSSTGHGTGELFF
TRBV5-4	.	TRBJ2-7	TRBD1	TGTGCCAGCAGCCCGGACAGGGGCACCTACGAGCAGTACTTC	CASSPDRGTYEQYF
TRBV28	.	TRBJ1-1	.	TGTGCCAGCAGTTATACCTTCTCGGGGAGTGAAGCTTTCTTT	CASSYTFSGSEAFF
TRBV9	.	TRBJ2-3	.	TGTGCCAGCAGCGAGACTAGTCTCACAGATACGCAGTATTTT	CASSETSLTDTQYF
TRBV11-1	.	TRBJ2-3	.	TGTGCCAGCAGCTTTAGTAGCGGAGTTAGCACAGATACGCAGTATTTT	CASSFSSGVSTDTQYF
TRBV10-3	.	TRBJ1-1	.	TGTGCCATCAGTGATCAGGGAATGAACACTGAAGCTTTCTTT	CAISDQGMNTEAFF
TRBV13	.	TRBJ1-2	.	TGTGCCAGCAGCTTAGAGGGAGGGAGCTATGGCTACACCTTC	CASSLEGGSYGYTF
TRBV7-8	.	TRBJ1-2	.	TGTGCCAGCAGCTTAGGGCCAGGGAGGGCGAACTATGGCTACACCTTC	CASSLGPGRANYGYTF
TRBV5-1	.	TRBJ1-5	.	TGCGCCAGCAGCCCACGCGGGGGCTTTAATCAGCCCCAGCATTTT	CASSPRGGFNQPQHF
TRBV10-2	.	TRBJ1-1	TRBD1	TGCGCCAGCAGTGAGTATGGGACAGGTGGCGACACTGAAGCTTTCTTT	CASSEYGTGGDTEAFF
TRBV13	.	TRBJ2-5	.	TGTGCCAGCAGCTCTTCCTCCGGGGACCAAGAGACCCAGTACTTC	CASSSSSGDQETQYF
TRBV6-2/TRBV6-3	.	TRBJ2-5	TRBD2	TGTGCCAGCAGCAAGGGAGGGCGCGACGGGGAGTCCCAGTACTTC	CASSKGGRDGESQYF
TRBV19	.	TRBJ1-1	.	TGTGCCAGTAGTATCCTAGTGGGGGCAACTGAAGCTTTCTTT	CASSILVGATEAFF
TRBV19	once	TRBJ2-1	.	TGTGCCAGTAGTATTTACAGGGACTACAATGAGCAGTTCTTC	CASSIYRDYNEQFF
TRBV5-1	.	TRBJ2-2	.	TGCGCCAGCAGCCCTGGGGGGGGGCGCGGTCGGACCGGGGAGCTGTTTTTT	CASSPGGGRGRTGELFF
TRBV7-9	.	TRBJ1-1	TRBD1	TGTGCCATAGGCGGACCCAGGGACAGGGGAATGAACACTGAAGCTTTCTTT	CAIGGPRDRGMNTEAFF
TRBV21-1	few	TRBJ2-2	.	TGTGCCAAAGGCGGGGCTCCCACCGGGGAGCTGTTTTTT	CAKGGAPTGELFF
TRBV4-2	once	TRBJ1-1	.	TGTGCCAGCAGCCAAGAAATTATGAACACTGAAGCTTTCTTT	CASSQEIMNTEAFF
TRBV18	.	TRBJ1-6	.	TGTGCCAGCTCACCACCGGCCGTCTTGAAACAGAACTCCTATAATTCACCCCTCCACTTT	CASSPPAVLKQNSYNSPLHF
TRBV18	.	TRBJ2-1	TRBD2	TGTGCCAGCTCACCCCGGACTAGCGGGAGGGACCCCTACAATGAGCAGTTCTTC	CASSPRTSGRDPYNEQFF